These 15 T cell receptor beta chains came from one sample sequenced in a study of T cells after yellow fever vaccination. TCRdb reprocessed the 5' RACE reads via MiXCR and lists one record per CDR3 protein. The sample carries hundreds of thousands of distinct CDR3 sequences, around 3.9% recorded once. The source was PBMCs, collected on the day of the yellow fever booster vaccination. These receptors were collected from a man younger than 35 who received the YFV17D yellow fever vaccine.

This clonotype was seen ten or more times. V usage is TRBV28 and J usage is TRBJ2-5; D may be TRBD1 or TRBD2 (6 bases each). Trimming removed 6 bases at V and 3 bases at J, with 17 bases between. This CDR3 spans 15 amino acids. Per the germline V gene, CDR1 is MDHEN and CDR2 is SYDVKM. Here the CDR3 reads CASRTGRELKETQYF. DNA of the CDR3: TGTGCCAGCAGGACAGGTCGGGAGCTAAAAGAGACCCAGTACTTC.

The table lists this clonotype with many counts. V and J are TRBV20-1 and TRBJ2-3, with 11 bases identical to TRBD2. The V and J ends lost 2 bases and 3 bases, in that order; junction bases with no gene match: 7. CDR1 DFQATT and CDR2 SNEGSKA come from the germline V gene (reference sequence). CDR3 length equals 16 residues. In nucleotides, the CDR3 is TGCAGTGCTAGATCCCTACTAGCGGGGGAAACAGATACGCAGTATTTT. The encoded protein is CSARSLLAGETDTQYF.

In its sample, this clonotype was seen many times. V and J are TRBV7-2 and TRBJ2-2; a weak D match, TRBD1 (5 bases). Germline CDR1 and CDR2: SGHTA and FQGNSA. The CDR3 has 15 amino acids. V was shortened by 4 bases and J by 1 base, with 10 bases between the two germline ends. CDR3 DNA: TGTGCCAGCAGCTCCAGGGTACTGAACACCGGGGAGCTGTTTTTT. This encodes CASSSRVLNTGELFF.

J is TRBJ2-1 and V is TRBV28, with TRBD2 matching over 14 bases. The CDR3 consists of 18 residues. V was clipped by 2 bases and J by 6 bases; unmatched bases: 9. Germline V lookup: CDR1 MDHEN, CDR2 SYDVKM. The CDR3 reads CASSLPYRTSGGSNEQFF. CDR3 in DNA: TGTGCCAGCAGTTTACCATACCGGACTAGCGGGGGGAGCAATGAGCAGTTCTTC.

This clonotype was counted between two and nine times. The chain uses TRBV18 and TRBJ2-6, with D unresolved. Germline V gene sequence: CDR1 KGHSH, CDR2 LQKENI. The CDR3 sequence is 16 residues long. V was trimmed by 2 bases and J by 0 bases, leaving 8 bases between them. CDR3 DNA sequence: TGTGCCAGCTCACCATATGACAACTCTGGGGCCAACGTCCTGACTTTC. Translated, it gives CASSPYDNSGANVLTF.

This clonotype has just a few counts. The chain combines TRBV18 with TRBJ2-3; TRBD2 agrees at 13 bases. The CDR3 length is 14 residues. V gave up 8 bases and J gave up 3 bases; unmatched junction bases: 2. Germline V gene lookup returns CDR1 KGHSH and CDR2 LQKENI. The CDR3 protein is CASTGLAGTDTQYF. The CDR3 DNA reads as TGTGCCAGCACGGGACTAGCGGGGACAGATACGCAGTATTTT.

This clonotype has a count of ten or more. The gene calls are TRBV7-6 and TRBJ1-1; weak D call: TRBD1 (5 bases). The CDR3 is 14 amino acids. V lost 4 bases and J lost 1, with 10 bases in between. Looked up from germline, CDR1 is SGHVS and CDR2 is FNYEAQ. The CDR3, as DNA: TGTGCCAGCAGCTCTGGGACGGCGAACACTGAAGCTTTCTTT. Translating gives CASSSGTANTEAFF.

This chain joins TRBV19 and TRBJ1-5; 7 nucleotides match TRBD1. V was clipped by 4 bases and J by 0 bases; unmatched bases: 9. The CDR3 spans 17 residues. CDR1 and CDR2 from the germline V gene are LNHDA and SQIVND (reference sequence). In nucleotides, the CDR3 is TGTGCCAGTAGTACACCGACAGGGTACACTAGCAATCAGCCCCAGCATTTT. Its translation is CASSTPTGYTSNQPQHF.

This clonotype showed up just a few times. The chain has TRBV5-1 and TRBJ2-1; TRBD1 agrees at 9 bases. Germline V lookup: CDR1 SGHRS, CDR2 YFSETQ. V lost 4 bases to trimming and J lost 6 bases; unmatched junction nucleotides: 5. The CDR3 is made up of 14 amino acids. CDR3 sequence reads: CASSRQGDPNEQFF. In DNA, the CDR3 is TGCGCCAGCAGCCGACAGGGGGACCCCAATGAGCAGTTCTTC.

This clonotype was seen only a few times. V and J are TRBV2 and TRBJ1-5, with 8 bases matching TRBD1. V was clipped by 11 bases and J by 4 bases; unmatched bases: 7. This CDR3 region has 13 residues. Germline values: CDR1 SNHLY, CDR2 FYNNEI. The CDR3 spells CAQGAGKNQPQHF. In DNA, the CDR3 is TGTGCCCAGGGGGCCGGAAAGAATCAGCCCCAGCATTTT.

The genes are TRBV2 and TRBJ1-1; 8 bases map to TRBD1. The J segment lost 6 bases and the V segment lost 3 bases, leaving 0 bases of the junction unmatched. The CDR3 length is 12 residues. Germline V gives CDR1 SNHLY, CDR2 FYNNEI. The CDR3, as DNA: TGTGCCAGCAGTGAGGACAGGGCTGAAGCTTTCTTT. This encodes CASSEDRAEAFF. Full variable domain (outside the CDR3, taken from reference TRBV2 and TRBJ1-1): EPEVTQTPSHQVTQMGQEVILRCVPISNHLYFYWYRQILGQKVEFLVSFYNNEISEKSEIFDDQFSVERPDGSNFTLKIRSTKLEDSAMYFCASSEDRAEAFFGQGTRLTVV.

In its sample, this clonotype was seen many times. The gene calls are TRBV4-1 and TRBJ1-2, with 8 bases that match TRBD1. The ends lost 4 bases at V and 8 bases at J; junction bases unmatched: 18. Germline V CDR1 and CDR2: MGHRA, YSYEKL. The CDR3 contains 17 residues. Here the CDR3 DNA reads TGCGCCAGCAGCCGGTCCTCGGCAGGGGGCCGGTCTGAGGGCTACACCTTC. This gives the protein CASSRSSAGGRSEGYTF.

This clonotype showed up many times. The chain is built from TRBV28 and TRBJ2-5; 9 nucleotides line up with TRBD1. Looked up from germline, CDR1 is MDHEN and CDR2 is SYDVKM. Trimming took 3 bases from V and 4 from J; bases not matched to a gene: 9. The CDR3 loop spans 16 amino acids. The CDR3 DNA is TGTGCCAGCAGTTTTTATAGGACAGGGGTGGGAGAGACCCAGTACTTC. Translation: CASSFYRTGVGETQYF.

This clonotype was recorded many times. CDR3 sequence reads: CASSQTRGTNYGYTF. The DNA for the CDR3 is TGCGCCAGCAGCCAAACTAGGGGGACAAACTATGGCTACACCTTC. The rearrangement uses TRBV4-3 and TRBJ1-2, with TRBD1 as a possible D gene (6 bases). Trimming took 2 bases from V and 2 from J, leaving 12 bases between them. Germline lookup yields CDR1 LGHNA and CDR2 YSLEER. This CDR3 has 15 residues.

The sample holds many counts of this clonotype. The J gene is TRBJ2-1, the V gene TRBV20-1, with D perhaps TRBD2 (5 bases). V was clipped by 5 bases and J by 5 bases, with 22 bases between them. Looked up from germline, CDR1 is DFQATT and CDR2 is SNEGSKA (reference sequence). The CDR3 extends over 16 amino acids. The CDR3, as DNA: TGCAGTGCTTTCCCCTTCACTAGTCGAGGTGACAATGAGCAGTTCTTC. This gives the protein CSAFPFTSRGDNEQFF.